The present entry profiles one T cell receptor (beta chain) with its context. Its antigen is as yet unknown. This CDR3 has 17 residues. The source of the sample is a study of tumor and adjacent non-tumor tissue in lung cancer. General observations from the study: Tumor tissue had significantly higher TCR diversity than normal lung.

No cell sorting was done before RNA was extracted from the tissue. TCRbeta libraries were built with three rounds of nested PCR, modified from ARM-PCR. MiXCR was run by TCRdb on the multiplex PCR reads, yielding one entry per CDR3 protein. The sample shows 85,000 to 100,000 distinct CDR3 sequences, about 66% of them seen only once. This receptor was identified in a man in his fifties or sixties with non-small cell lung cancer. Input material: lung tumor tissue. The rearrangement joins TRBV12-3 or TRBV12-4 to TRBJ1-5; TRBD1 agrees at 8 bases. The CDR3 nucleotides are TGTGCAAACAGTCCCCCCCGCGAGACAGGGGGCAATCAGCCCCAGCATTTT. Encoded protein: CANSPPRETGGNQPQHF.